This TCR beta chain was documented in a study of blood T cell repertoires in COVID-19. Overall study context: Sources were T cells, B-cell-depleted T cells, or PBMCs; the material itself was cDNA or gDNA.

The CDR3 is made up of 11 amino acids. Germline V gene sequence: CDR1 SNHLY, CDR2 FYNNEI. V was clipped by 3 bases and J by 3 bases, with 3 bases between them. TCRdb's table, derived via immunoSEQ multiplex PCR, lists solely in-frame clones and lacks some. This sample yields roughly 200,000 clones, of which less than 90% are seen a single time; 15% to 20% belongs to the top ten. The receptor was isolated from a human donor in a cohort sampled during active COVID-19. This sequence joins TRBV2 and TRBJ2-7; D is undetermined. Source material: peripheral blood. The CDR3 loop reads CASSDYYEQYF. For the CDR3, the DNA is TGTGCCAGCAGTGATTACTACGAGCAGTACTTC.